This T cell receptor (beta chain) was retrieved from a study of metastatic and nonmetastatic thyroid tumors (dated by TCRdb to the early 2020s). Concerning the study at large: The researchers compared repertoires between peripheral blood samples and tumor or nodule tissue samples from patients with malignant or benign thyroid disease.

Library creation used PCR. The run used an Illumina HiSeq 4000. The TCR beta-chain CDR3 region of each patient was profiled by high-throughput sequencing. The study's processing was this. A classifier to discriminate distant-metastatic papillary thyroid cancer patients was built from CDR3 differences across clinicopathological groups. To measure repertoire diversity the researchers used the Shannon index, while the Morisita-Horn index served to gauge how similar the tumor and blood repertoires were. TCRdb applied fastp at Q25 and MiXCR to the public reads, then kept only in-frame beta chains. It is TCRdb's table, rather than the study itself, that gives the V and J calls and clone size. The sample table contains approximately 15,000 clones; only one count was recorded for 9.5% to 15% of them. The top ten constitute roughly 31% of the sample. No treatment had been received by any patient before thyroid surgery. Patient clinical samples collected from the early 2010s to the late 2010s were retrospectively analysed using T-cell receptor beta sequencing.

Here is what the overall study found, with its caveats: In both blood and tumor samples, TCR beta diversity was reported to be significantly higher in malignant tumors than in benign nodules.

The table lists this clone with many counts. The antigen it recognizes is unknown. It may be a read error: a sequence one base away is much more abundant. Sequenced: blood. The sequence derives from a female donor with papillary thyroid cancer or a benign thyroid nodule (not recorded which). Some clones in this sample may be carry-over from other donors' samples.

In nucleotides, the sequence is TGTGCCAGCAGTTACTCATTAGTAGCGGGGGGGCAAACCGGGGAGCTGTTTTTT. Its protein reads: CASSYSLVAGGQTGELFF. This receptor chain uses TRBV6-6 and TRBJ2-2, and TRBD2 matches 11 of the central bases. The germline V end is reduced by 0 bases and the J end by 5 bases; junction bases left unmatched: 8. Including cysteine and phenylalanine, the CDR3 has 18 amino acids. Solely the CDR3 DNA is kept, with 54 bases framed from the first base. From the germline V gene (reference sequence), CDR1 is MNHNY and CDR2 is SVGAGI.